These 26 T cell receptor beta chains share one sample of origin, sequenced in a study of T cells in Graves' hyperthyroidism and ophthalmopathy (dated by TCRdb to the late 2010s). Libraries were made using multiplex PCR. TCRdb records Illumina HiSeq 2000 as the sequencer. Amplification of TCR beta CDR3 regions was carried out from RNA transcripts. A first-round RT-PCR of the TCR CDR3 used the HTBI primer set with the Qiagen OneStep RT-PCR kit. TCRdb passed the public sequencing reads through fastp at Q25 and MiXCR, retaining productive beta sequences. Entries that share a CDR3 protein sequence are merged under the most common genes and DNA. The sample table lists about 300,000 distinct CDR3 sequences, 10% to 15% of them with a count of one. More than 7.5% of the sample belongs to the ten largest clones. The specimen sequenced was blood. All receptors come from a woman younger than 45 with Graves' hyperthyroidism that later progressed to Graves' ophthalmopathy.

This clonotype has at least ten counts. The rearrangement joins TRBV2 to TRBJ2-7; TRBD1 agrees at 9 bases. Germline CDR1 reads SNHLY; CDR2 reads FYNNEI. V lost 7 bases, J lost 4 bases, and 8 bases stayed unmatched. The CDR3 length is 14 residues. The CDR3 sequence: CASIQQGAGYEQYF. The CDR3 coding sequence is TGTGCCAGCATTCAACAGGGGGCCGGGTACGAGCAGTACTTC.

This clonotype was seen ten or more times. This chain joins TRBV12-3 or TRBV12-4 and TRBJ2-5; D call uncertain. The CDR3 length is 12 residues. V lost 8 bases, J lost 0 bases, and 7 bases lay in between. In DNA form, the CDR3 reads TGTGCCAGCTCTGGGTACCAAGAGACCCAGTACTTC. It yields the protein CASSGYQETQYF.

This clonotype was recorded at least ten times. V is TRBV2 and J is TRBJ2-3; D call uncertain. The CDR3 contains 12 residues. V shed 2 bases and J shed 4 bases, with 4 bases lying between them. Germline V gives CDR1 SNHLY, CDR2 FYNNEI. The CDR3 spells CASSEFPDTQYF. The CDR3 DNA is TGTGCCAGCAGTGAATTTCCAGATACGCAGTATTTT.

Ten or more counts support this clonotype. The chain carries TRBV19 and TRBJ1-1; possibly TRBD1 for D (6 bases). From germline, CDR1 is LNHDA and CDR2 SQIVND (reference sequence). V was cut by 2 bases and J by 4 bases, with 14 bases left in between. The CDR3 totals 15 residues. The CDR3 sequence is CASSITGYSFTEAFF. CDR3 DNA sequence: TGTGCCAGTAGTATAACAGGGTATAGTTTCACTGAAGCTTTCTTT.

This clonotype was counted between two and nine times. The chain is built from TRBV27 and TRBJ2-1; maybe TRBD2 (6 bases). With 3 bases removed from V and 2 bases from J, the gap between germline ends came to 8 bases. There are 14 residues in the CDR3. Germline-derived CDR1 and CDR2 are MNHEY and SMNVEV (reference sequence). In DNA form, the CDR3 reads TGTGCCAGCAGTTTCGGGGGAACCTACAATGAGCAGTTCTTC. It encodes CASSFGGTYNEQFF.

This clonotype was seen repeatedly, ten times or more. V gene TRBV28 combines with J gene TRBJ1-1, with D perhaps matching TRBD1 (6 bases). This CDR3 comprises 14 residues. Trimming removed 6 bases at V and 4 bases at J, with 15 bases between. Germline V lookup: CDR1 MDHEN, CDR2 SYDVKM. This CDR3 is CASRVGDRLTEAFF. CDR3 sequence (DNA): TGTGCCAGCAGAGTTGGAGACAGGCTCACTGAAGCTTTCTTT.

In its sample, this clonotype was seen many times. The chain joins TRBV4-3 to TRBJ2-2; no definite D call. Deletions cut 1 base from V and 0 bases from J, with 6 bases between. CDR1 is LGHNA and CDR2 is YSLEER in the germline V gene. The CDR3 spans 15 residues. CDR3 coding DNA: TGCGCCAGCAGCCAAGCCGGACCGAACACCGGGGAGCTGTTTTTT. It specifies CASSQAGPNTGELFF.

This clonotype occurred many times. The chain joins TRBV27 to TRBJ2-3; 11 positions match TRBD2. V gave up 3 bases and J gave up 2 bases; unmatched junction bases: 7. Germline V gene lookup returns CDR1 MNHEY and CDR2 SMNVEV (reference sequence). CDR3 length: 17 residues. As DNA, the CDR3 is TGTGCCAGCAGTTTTTTCCTAGCGGGAGGCCCCACAGATACGCAGTATTTT. Amino acid sequence: CASSFFLAGGPTDTQYF.

This clonotype was seen at least ten times. The chain is built from TRBV27 and TRBJ1-3; D possibly corresponds to TRBD1 (6 bases). The CDR3 sequence is 14 residues long. With 3 bases removed from V and 4 bases from J, the gap between germline ends came to 10 bases. From germline, CDR1 is MNHEY and CDR2 SMNVEV (reference sequence). This CDR3 reads CASSLGAVGNTIYF. CDR3 coding DNA: TGTGCCAGCAGTTTGGGGGCGGTGGGAAACACCATATATTTT.

In this sample, this clonotype turned up a few times. J is TRBJ2-1 and V is TRBV25-1; TRBD2 matches 11 bases. The CDR3 runs 17 residues. Germline lookup yields CDR1 MGHDK and CDR2 SYGVNS. Trimming took 1 base from V and 9 from J; bases not matched to a gene: 11. The CDR3 nucleotides are TGTGCCAGCAGTGAATCCGGAGTAGCGGGAGGGCCGCGTGAGCAGTTCTTC. Amino acids: CASSESGVAGGPREQFF. The full variable domain, in which reference TRBV25-1 and TRBJ2-1 provide the parts outside the CDR3, is EADIYQTPRYLVIGTGKKITLECSQTMGHDKMYWYQQDPGMELHLIHYSYGVNSTEKGDLSSESTVSRIRTEHFPLTLESARPSHTSQYLCASSESGVAGGPREQFFGPGTRLTVL.

Many counts were recorded for this clonotype. The junction and the germline gene differ at one end; a read error may be behind it. The chain is built from TRBV20-1 and TRBJ2-1; TRBD2 matches 9 bases. Germline lookup yields CDR1 DFQATT and CDR2 SNEGSKA (reference sequence). CDR3 size: 16 residues. The CDR3 region is CSASGMSGSSYNEQFF. CDR3 nucleotide sequence: TGCAGCGCTAGCGGGATGAGCGGGAGCTCCTACAATGAGCAGTTCTTC.

This clonotype was recorded many times. The CDR3 protein is CAWRDMNTGELFF. In nucleotides, the CDR3 is TGTGCCTGGAGGGACATGAACACCGGGGAGCTGTTTTTT. The chain combines TRBV30 with TRBJ2-2, with D possibly being TRBD1 (5 bases). Trimming cost V 3 bases and J 1 base, with 6 bases left between them. The CDR3 sequence is 13 residues long. Germline assignment: CDR1 GTSNPN and CDR2 SVGIG (reference sequence).

This clonotype came up many times. The chain links TRBV12-3 or TRBV12-4 to TRBJ2-6; D may be TRBD2 (5 bases). The ends were cut back, 0 bases at V and 2 bases at J, with 14 bases in the middle. CDR3 length: 18 amino acids. The chain's CDR3 is CASSLARGEGPGANVLTF. CDR3 bases: TGTGCCAGCAGTTTAGCGCGTGGAGAGGGCCCTGGGGCCAACGTCCTGACTTTC.

At least ten counts were recorded for this clonotype. V usage is TRBV11-2 and J usage is TRBJ2-3; D is ambiguous. Looked up from germline, CDR1 is SGHAT and CDR2 is FQNNGV. V lost 1 base, J lost 2 bases, and 10 bases lay in between. This CDR3 has 15 amino acids. In DNA, the CDR3 is TGTGCCAGCAGCTTAGGTGTTAGGGCCACAGATACGCAGTATTTT. Its translation is CASSLGVRATDTQYF.

Concerning this clonotype itself: Being one base from a much bigger clone, this may be a read error. The chain has TRBV12-3 or TRBV12-4 and TRBJ2-7; a possible D gene is TRBD1 (6 bases). The CDR3 is 15 amino acids. V shed 5 bases and J shed 0 bases, with 14 bases lying between them. CDR3 sequence: CASSGGQSFSYEQYF. CDR3 DNA sequence: TGTGCCAGCAGTGGCGGACAGAGCTTCTCCTACGAGCAGTACTTC.

This clonotype was counted ten times or more. The chain has TRBV20-1 and TRBJ2-5; no clear D gene. The germline CDR1 and CDR2 sequences are DFQATT and SNEGSKA (reference sequence). V was cut by 5 bases and J by 0 bases, with 10 bases left in between. CDR3 length: 13 amino acids. This CDR3 reads CSALPGYQETQYF. Written as DNA, the CDR3 is TGCAGTGCTTTACCCGGGTACCAAGAGACCCAGTACTTC.

The genes are TRBV5-1 and TRBJ1-2, with 7 positions matching TRBD1. CDR3 length: 14 amino acids. V was clipped by 6 bases and J by 3 bases; unmatched bases: 8. Germline CDR1 reads SGHRS; CDR2 reads YFSETQ. The CDR3 sequence is CASKTRQGDYGYTF. The CDR3 DNA follows: TGCGCCAGCAAAACCCGACAGGGAGACTATGGCTACACCTTC.

V gene TRBV7-6 combines with J gene TRBJ1-1; maybe TRBD1 (5 bases). The CDR3 consists of 12 residues. Germline V lookup: CDR1 SGHVS, CDR2 FNYEAQ. V was shortened by 6 bases and J by 5 bases, with 10 bases between the two germline ends. DNA for the CDR3: TGTGCCAGCAGTCAAAGGGGTACTGAAGCTTTCTTT. Translation gives CASSQRGTEAFF.

This clonotype appeared many times. The gene calls are TRBV3-1 and TRBJ2-1, with D tentatively TRBD2 (6 bases). Germline V gene lookup returns CDR1 LGHDT and CDR2 YNNKEL (reference sequence). The CDR3 has 14 residues. V was cut by 2 bases and J by 9 bases, with 14 bases left in between. The CDR3 DNA reads as TGTGCCAGCAGCCAATGGGACTCTGGCTCTGAGCAGTTCTTC. Its protein is CASSQWDSGSEQFF.

This chain connects TRBV28 to TRBJ2-1; 7 bases fit TRBD2. The trim removed 5 bases at V and 4 bases at J, leaving 5 bases unmatched. The CDR3 has 14 residues. Germline V gives CDR1 MDHEN, CDR2 SYDVKM. This chain's CDR3 is CASSPTSRYNEQFF. The CDR3 DNA is TGTGCCAGCAGTCCGACTAGCCGATACAATGAGCAGTTCTTC.

This clonotype appeared many times. The rearrangement uses TRBV30 and TRBJ2-1; TRBD2 agrees at 8 bases. The germline V gene encodes CDR1 GTSNPN and CDR2 SVGIG (reference sequence). The CDR3 runs 15 residues. V dropped 2 bases and J dropped 7; count of bases not matched to a gene: 10. The CDR3 loop reads CAWSPGGSGGNEQFF. In nucleotides, the CDR3 is TGTGCCTGGAGTCCGGGAGGGAGCGGTGGGAATGAGCAGTTCTTC.

This clonotype was detected many times. The chain uses TRBV18 and TRBJ1-5; the match to TRBD1 covers 8 bases. Looked up from germline, CDR1 is KGHSH and CDR2 is LQKENI. The CDR3 spans 15 residues. V gave up 6 bases and J gave up 4 bases; unmatched junction bases: 8. The CDR3 loop is CASSTTTGGNQPQHF. DNA of the CDR3: TGTGCCAGCTCGACAACTACAGGGGGGAATCAGCCCCAGCATTTT.

Ten or more counts support this clonotype. The rearrangement joins TRBV5-1 to TRBJ1-1, with D maybe TRBD1 (5 bases). Germline CDR1 SGHRS, CDR2 YFSETQ. This CDR3 comprises 15 residues. Between the trimmed V and J ends, which lost 0 bases and 3 bases, there was a span of 12 bases. The CDR3 bases are TGCGCCAGCAGCTTGGCCCAGGGTGGGGACACTGAAGCTTTCTTT. Its protein is CASSLAQGGDTEAFF.

J is TRBJ1-6 and V is TRBV5-6; D not resolved. Deletions cut 0 bases from V and 9 bases from J, with 13 bases between. The CDR3 is 15 amino acids. Germline CDR1 and CDR2: SGHDT and YYEEEE. The CDR3 loop is CASSLGADSSSPLHF. The CDR3 coding sequence is TGTGCCAGCAGCTTGGGTGCGGACTCAAGTTCACCCCTCCACTTT.

In its sample, this clonotype was seen many times. The chain couples TRBV12-3 or TRBV12-4 to TRBJ1-1; tentatively, D is TRBD1 (6 bases). This CDR3 has 16 amino acids. The V and J ends lost 8 bases and 3 bases respectively, with 22 bases between them. The CDR3 DNA reads as TGTGCCAGCGCAAGGGGATGGGGGGGCGGAGACACTGAAGCTTTCTTT. This codes for CASARGWGGGDTEAFF.

The sample holds many counts of this clonotype. The CDR3 spells CASSGGQSYPYEQYF. Written as DNA, the CDR3 is TGTGCCAGCAGTGGCGGGCAGTCCTACCCCTACGAGCAGTACTTC. This chain uses TRBV6-1 with TRBJ2-7; possibly TRBD2 for D (5 bases). V lost 4 bases, J lost 2 bases, and 15 bases lay in between. This CDR3 contains 15 residues. Per the germline V gene, CDR1 is MNHNS and CDR2 is SASEGT.